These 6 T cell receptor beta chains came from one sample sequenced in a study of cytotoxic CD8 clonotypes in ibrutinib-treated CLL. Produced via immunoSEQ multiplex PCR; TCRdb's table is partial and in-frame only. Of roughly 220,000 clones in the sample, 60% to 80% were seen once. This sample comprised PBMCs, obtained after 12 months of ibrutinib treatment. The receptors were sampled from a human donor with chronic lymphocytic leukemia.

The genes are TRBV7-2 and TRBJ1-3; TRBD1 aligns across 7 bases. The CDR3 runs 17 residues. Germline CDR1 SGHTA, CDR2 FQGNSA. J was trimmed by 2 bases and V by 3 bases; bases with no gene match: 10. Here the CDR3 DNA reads TGTGCCAGCAGCTTCTCGACAGGGAGTAGGGCTGGAAACACCATATATTTT. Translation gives CASSFSTGSRAGNTIYF. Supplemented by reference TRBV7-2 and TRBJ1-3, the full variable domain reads GAGVSQSPSNKVTEKGKDVELRCDPISGHTALYWYRQSLGQGLEFLIYFQGNSAPDKSGLPSDRFSAERTGGSVSTLTIQRTQQEDSAVYLCASSFSTGSRAGNTIYFGEGSWLTVV.

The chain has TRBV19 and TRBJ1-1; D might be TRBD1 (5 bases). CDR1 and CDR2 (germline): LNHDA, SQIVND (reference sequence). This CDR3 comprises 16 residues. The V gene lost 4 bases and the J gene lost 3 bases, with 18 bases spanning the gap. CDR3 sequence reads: CASSKLPGRGDTEAFF. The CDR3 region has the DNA TGTGCCAGTAGTAAACTCCCCGGGCGGGGGGACACTGAAGCTTTCTTT.

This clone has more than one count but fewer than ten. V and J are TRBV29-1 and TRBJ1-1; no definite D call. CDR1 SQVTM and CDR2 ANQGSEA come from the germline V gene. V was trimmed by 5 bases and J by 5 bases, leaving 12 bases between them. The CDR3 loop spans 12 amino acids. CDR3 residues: CSVLKAQTEAFF. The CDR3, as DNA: TGCAGCGTTCTTAAGGCACAGACTGAAGCTTTCTTT.

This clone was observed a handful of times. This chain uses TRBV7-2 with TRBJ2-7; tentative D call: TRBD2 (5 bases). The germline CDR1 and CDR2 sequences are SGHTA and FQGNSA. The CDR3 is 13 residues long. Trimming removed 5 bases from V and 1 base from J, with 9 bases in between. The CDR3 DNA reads TGTGCCAGCAGCCCACAGCGGTCCTACGAGCAGTACTTC. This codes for CASSPQRSYEQYF.

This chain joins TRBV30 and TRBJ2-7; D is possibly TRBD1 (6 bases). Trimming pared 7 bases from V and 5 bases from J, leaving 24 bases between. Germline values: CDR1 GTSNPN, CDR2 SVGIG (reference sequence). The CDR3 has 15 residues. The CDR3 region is CAFLEGTGTTNEQYF. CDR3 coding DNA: TGTGCCTTCCTAGAGGGAACAGGGACCACCAACGAGCAGTACTTC.

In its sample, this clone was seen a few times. The CDR3 sequence: CASSLVAGGVPYEQYF. CDR3 coding DNA: TGCGCCAGCAGCTTGGTTGCGGGAGGGGTGCCCTACGAGCAGTACTTC. This chain links TRBV5-1 with TRBJ2-7, with 9 bases matching TRBD2. The V segment lost 0 bases and the J segment 2 bases; nucleotides outside the gene matches: 6. The V gene's germline CDR1 is SGHRS and CDR2 YFSETQ. The CDR3 sequence is 16 residues long. The full variable domain, its missing parts supplied by reference TRBV5-1 and TRBJ2-7, is KAGVTQTPRYLIKTRGQQVTLSCSPISGHRSVSWYQQTPGQGLQFLFEYFSETQRNKGNFPGRFSGRQFSNSRSEMNVSTLELGDSALYLCASSLVAGGVPYEQYFGPGTRLTVT.